Presented here are 29 T cell receptor beta chains from one specimen sequenced in a study of glioma-infiltrating T cells (TCRdb year 2016). The sequencer was an Illumina MiSeq. The iRepertoire nested amplicon-rescue multiplex PCR (arm-PCR) platform was used to amplify TCR alpha and beta CDR3 regions from RNA. TCRdb handled the public reads itself, with Q25 trimming in fastp and clone calling in MiXCR, and kept productive beta chains. Entries are consolidated by CDR3 protein sequence, retaining the most common genes and DNA. This sample is represented by 170,000 or so distinct CDR3 sequences; more than 35% of them were singletons. Of the sample, around 5.3% is held by the ten largest clones. Sequencing used glioma tissue, nonneoplastic brain tissue, or PBMCs (not recorded which). The receptors were gathered from a human donor with low-grade glioma or glioblastoma, undergoing nonglioma brain surgery, or in good health (not recorded which).

This clonotype has at least ten counts. The chain carries TRBV6-2 or TRBV6-3 and TRBJ2-3, with D perhaps given as TRBD1 or TRBD2 (5 bases each). The CDR3 loop spans 18 amino acids. V lost 2 bases and J lost 0, with 18 bases in between. Germline loops: CDR1 MNHEY, CDR2 SVGEGT. In DNA, the CDR3 is TGTGCCAGCAGTTACCCTCGTACTAGGGGAACTAGCACAGATACGCAGTATTTT. It is translated as CASSYPRTRGTSTDTQYF.

This clonotype was recorded a few times. The chain uses TRBV18 and TRBJ1-1; 8 bases fit TRBD1. The CDR3 has 15 amino acids. V dropped 6 bases and J dropped 1; count of bases not matched to a gene: 7. Germline V gene sequence: CDR1 KGHSH, CDR2 LQKENI. This chain's CDR3 is CASSRQGPGNTEAFF. CDR3 bases: TGTGCCAGCTCTCGACAGGGGCCAGGGAACACTGAAGCTTTCTTT.

This clonotype has at least ten counts. The rearrangement joins TRBV20-1 to TRBJ1-1; possibly TRBD1 for D (5 bases). Per the germline V gene, CDR1 is DFQATT and CDR2 is SNEGSKA (reference sequence). V shed 0 bases and J shed 3 bases, with 14 bases lying between them. The CDR3 is 15 amino acids. CDR3 in amino acids: CSARDRQPLHTEAFF. In nucleotides, the CDR3 is TGCAGTGCTAGAGATCGACAGCCCCTTCACACTGAAGCTTTCTTT.

J is TRBJ2-3 and V is TRBV28, with unresolved D. V dropped 4 bases and J dropped 4 bases, with 15 bases sitting between them. The CDR3 runs to 15 residues. Germline lookup yields CDR1 MDHEN and CDR2 SYDVKM. CDR3 nucleotide sequence: TGTGCCAGCAGTTCCCCAGGTGCAAGGGCAGATACGCAGTATTTT. This translates into CASSSPGARADTQYF.

The chain uses TRBV24-1 and TRBJ2-3; D gene uncertain. The CDR3 has 11 residues. Germline CDR1 reads KGHDR; CDR2 reads SFDVKD. Trimming left V 3 bases short and J 8 bases short, with 5 bases between. The CDR3 here is CATSDGATQYF. The CDR3 DNA reads TGTGCCACCAGTGATGGCGCTACGCAGTATTTT.

Note on this clonotype: A single base separates this from a much larger clone, so it may be a read error. This chain joins TRBV19 and TRBJ1-2; 8 bases map to TRBD1. The germline V gene encodes CDR1 LNHDA and CDR2 SQIVND (reference sequence). This CDR3 has 14 residues. In nucleotides, the CDR3 is TGTGCCACCAACGCCGGGACAGGTCGGCATGGCTTCACCTTC. This codes for CATNAGTGRHGFTF.

On this clonotype itself: A clone one base away is much larger, so this may be a read error. This chain links TRBV28 with TRBJ2-2, with 8 bases fitting TRBD1. This CDR3 region has 15 residues. Trimming cost V 7 bases and J 5 bases; bases outside gene matches: 9. Germline V CDR1 and CDR2: MDHEN, SYDVKM. CDR3 in DNA: TGTGCCAGCATGAGACAGGGGAAGGAAACCGGGGAGCTGTTTTTT. It specifies CASMRQGKETGELFF.

This clonotype was counted at least ten times. This chain joins TRBV3-1 and TRBJ1-6, with D tentatively TRBD1 (5 bases). The CDR3 loop spans 17 amino acids. Trimming took 4 bases from V and 5 from J, leaving 18 bases between them. Germline assignment: CDR1 LGHDT and CDR2 YNNKEL (reference sequence). CDR3 coding DNA: TGTGCCAGCAGCCCATATACAGGATCCGATAATAATTCACCCCTCCACTTT. This sequence encodes CASSPYTGSDNNSPLHF.

To note about this clonotype: Possible read error: a much larger clone is one base away. The chain carries TRBV28 and TRBJ2-5; D unresolved. CDR1 is MDHEN, CDR2 SYDVKM, per germline. Trimming removed 3 bases at V and 4 bases at J, with 15 bases between. CDR3 length: 15 amino acids. In DNA, the CDR3 is TGTGCCAGCAGTTTCGGAGTTAGAGGTAGAGAGACCCAGTACTTC. As protein: CASSFGVRGRETQYF.

The chain links TRBV27 to TRBJ1-5; 9 nucleotides align to TRBD1. The J segment lost 7 bases and the V segment lost 2 bases, leaving 9 bases of the junction unmatched. The length of the CDR3 is 16 residues. Germline V gene data show CDR1 as MNHEY and CDR2 as SMNVEV (reference sequence). The DNA of the CDR3 is TGTGCCAGCAGTTTACCCGCAGGGACAGGGAGACAGCCCCAGCATTTT. It specifies CASSLPAGTGRQPQHF.

The CDR3 loop is CASSPGFPGEQYF. The DNA of the CDR3 is TGTGCCAGCAGCCCAGGGTTTCCGGGCGAGCAGTACTTC. The chain recombines TRBV13 with TRBJ2-7, with D perhaps TRBD1 (5 bases). Trimming stripped 5 bases from V and 6 bases from J, with 14 bases between. The CDR3 length is 13 residues. Germline V lookup: CDR1 PRHDT, CDR2 FYEKMQ (reference sequence).

With respect to this clonotype: This may be a read error, as it is one base from a much larger clone. The chain joins TRBV4-1 to TRBJ2-1; 7 bases fit TRBD2. This CDR3 comprises 16 residues. CDR1 is MGHRA and CDR2 is YSYEKL in the germline V gene. V lost 1 base to trimming and J lost 8 bases; unmatched junction nucleotides: 11. For the CDR3, the DNA is TGCGCCAGCAGCCAAGGACCCTCCGAGCGGGGTTATGAGCAGTTCTTC. This codes for CASSQGPSERGYEQFF.

Concerning this clonotype: At one end, the junction sequence differs from germline, possibly due to a read error. This chain joins TRBV20-1 and TRBJ1-1, with D perhaps TRBD1 (6 bases). The CDR3 runs to 17 residues. Germline V gene sequence: CDR1 DFQATT, CDR2 SNEGSKA (reference sequence). CDR3 in DNA: TGCAGTGCCAGAGATTCGGGGGCTCGGGATACCTTGGCTGAAGCTTTCTTT. It yields the protein CSARDSGARDTLAEAFF.

This clonotype came up many times. J is TRBJ2-7 and V is TRBV6-2 or TRBV6-3; TRBD2 matches at 10 bases. CDR1 and CDR2 (germline): MNHEY, SVGEGT. The V segment lost 2 bases and the J segment 2 bases; nucleotides outside the gene matches: 9. The CDR3 contains 17 residues. The CDR3 nucleotides are TGTGCCAGCAGTTACGTCCTAGCGGGAGTTTCCCCCTACGAGCAGTACTTC. This encodes CASSYVLAGVSPYEQYF.

The V call is TRBV2, the J call TRBJ2-7; D ambiguous. V lost 6 bases to trimming and J lost 7 bases, with 13 bases between them. The CDR3 has 12 residues. Germline V gene data show CDR1 as SNHLY and CDR2 as FYNNEI. CDR3 protein: CASSEFLWEQYF. The CDR3 DNA reads TGTGCCAGCAGCGAGTTCCTATGGGAGCAGTACTTC.

Concerning this clonotype: Germline is not matched at one junction end, which may reflect a read error. The chain uses TRBV20-1 and TRBJ2-1; 11 bases map to TRBD1. Looked up from germline, CDR1 is DFQATT and CDR2 is SNEGSKA (reference sequence). The CDR3 totals 15 residues. CDR3 region: CSVPGQGASYNEKFF. The CDR3 DNA sequence: TGCAGTGTTCCAGGACAGGGGGCCTCCTACAATGAGAAGTTCTTC.

This chain links TRBV12-5 with TRBJ1-1; TRBD1 agrees at 8 bases. This CDR3 comprises 15 residues. Trimming took 1 base from V and 3 from J; bases not matched to a gene: 4. CDR1 is LGHNT, CDR2 FRNRAP, per germline. The CDR3 nucleotides are TGTGCTAGTGGTTTGGGACAGGGGAAATACACTGAAGCTTTCTTT. It yields the protein CASGLGQGKYTEAFF.

This clonotype was found a few times. This chain links TRBV28 with TRBJ2-5; D not resolved. Trimming cost V 0 bases and J 2 bases, with 10 bases left between them. The germline V gene encodes CDR1 MDHEN and CDR2 SYDVKM. The CDR3 contains 15 residues. The CDR3 DNA reads as TGTGCCAGCAGTTTATGGGCCGGAACACAAGAGACCCAGTACTTC. Its protein product is CASSLWAGTQETQYF.

Remarks on this clonotype: One base away lies a much larger clone, so this may be a sequencing read error. The V gene is TRBV20-1, the J gene TRBJ2-7; 10 bases fit TRBD1. V shed 4 bases and J 6 bases; nucleotides not matched to a gene: 9. Germline V gene lookup returns CDR1 DFQATT and CDR2 SNEGSKA (reference sequence). This CDR3 is 14 amino acids long. CDR3 loop: CSAMADRGSFEQYF. The DNA of the CDR3 is TGCAGTGCTATGGCGGACAGGGGGAGCTTCGAGCAGTACTTC.

Turning to this clonotype: A single base separates this from a much larger clone, so it may be a read error. V usage is TRBV28 and J usage is TRBJ1-5; unclear D gene. The CDR3 sequence is 15 residues long. Germline CDR1 and CDR2: MDHEN and SYDVKM. CDR3 nucleotide sequence: TGTGCCAGCAGGCCTGGATATTATAGCAATAAGCCCCAGCATTTT. Encoded protein: CASRPGYYSNKPQHF.

The chain recombines TRBV7-9 with TRBJ2-7, with D unclear. The CDR3 is made up of 15 amino acids. Trimming removed 2 bases at V and 0 bases at J, with 11 bases between. The germline gives CDR1 SEHNR, CDR2 FQNEAQ (reference sequence). The CDR3 reads CASSLPSVLSYEQYF. In DNA, the CDR3 is TGTGCCAGCAGCTTACCGTCTGTACTCTCCTACGAGCAGTACTTC.

The V gene is TRBV5-1, the J gene TRBJ2-1; D uncertain. CDR1 and CDR2 (germline): SGHRS, YFSETQ. The V end was cut by 1 base, the J end by 0 bases, with 14 bases between. This CDR3 is 17 amino acids long. CDR3 amino acids: CASSLRVSRSSYNEQFF. In DNA, the CDR3 is TGCGCCAGCAGCTTGCGTGTAAGCCGATCCTCCTACAATGAGCAGTTCTTC. The whole variable domain, filled in from reference TRBV5-1 and TRBJ2-1, reads KAGVTQTPRYLIKTRGQQVTLSCSPISGHRSVSWYQQTPGQGLQFLFEYFSETQRNKGNFPGRFSGRQFSNSRSEMNVSTLELGDSALYLCASSLRVSRSSYNEQFFGPGTRLTVL.

This clonotype came up a few times. The chain couples TRBV7-9 to TRBJ2-5; 10 bases are shared with TRBD2. The V gene's germline CDR1 is SEHNR and CDR2 FQNEAQ (reference sequence). The trim removed 4 bases at V and 5 bases at J, leaving 4 bases unmatched. The CDR3 runs 14 residues. CDR3 region: CASSWASGSETQYF. The CDR3 bases are TGTGCCAGCAGCTGGGCTAGCGGGAGTGAGACCCAGTACTTC.

Concerning this clonotype itself: A much larger clone differs from this one at a single base, so this may be a read error. V is TRBV27 and J is TRBJ2-2; tentative D call: TRBD2 (7 bases). There are 16 residues in the CDR3. Germline V lookup: CDR1 MNHEY, CDR2 SMNVEV (reference sequence). The CDR3 DNA reads as TGTGACAGCAGGAGAAAGGGGGGGAGGACGGTCGGGGAGCTGTTTTTT. It encodes CDSRRKGGRTVGELFF.

Of note for this clonotype: A much bigger clone sits one base away, suggesting this may be a read error. The chain has TRBV24-1 and TRBJ1-5; possibly TRBD1 for D (5 bases). This CDR3 contains 14 residues. V lost 3 bases to trimming and J lost 3 bases, with 8 bases between them. The germline V gene encodes CDR1 KGHDR and CDR2 SFDVKD. The CDR3 nucleotides read TGTGCCACCAGTGATACGACAGACAATCAGCCCCAGCATTTT. Its protein product is CATSDTTDNQPQHF.

This clonotype has a handful of counts. V and J are TRBV15 and TRBJ2-5; D tentatively fits TRBD1 or TRBD2 (6 bases each). Germline CDR1 and CDR2: LNHNV and YYDKDF (reference sequence). V was trimmed by 4 bases and J by 1 base, leaving 16 bases between them. There are 16 residues in the CDR3. CDR3 sequence: CATSMLFGGPQETQYF. DNA of the CDR3: TGTGCCACCAGCATGCTCTTCGGGGGCCCCCAAGAGACCCAGTACTTC.

This clonotype appeared many times. The chain employs TRBV6-1 and TRBJ1-2, with 7 bases lining up with TRBD1. Germline loops: CDR1 MNHNS, CDR2 SASEGT. After removal of 2 bases from V and 4 bases from J, the junction contained 1 base not matched to a gene. The CDR3 has 13 amino acids. DNA for the CDR3: TGTGCCAGCAGTGAATCAGGGGGCTATGGCTACACCTTC. Its protein product is CASSESGGYGYTF.

A remark on this clonotype: Given a much more abundant clone one base away, this may be a read error. Here the CDR3 reads CSAREYYEGPYEQYF. The CDR3 bases are TGCAGTGCTAGAGAATACTACGAAGGGCCCTACGAGCAGTACTTC. The gene calls are TRBV20-1 and TRBJ2-7; D not resolved. The CDR3 contains 15 residues. With 0 bases removed from V and 2 bases from J, the gap between germline ends came to 14 bases. Germline-derived CDR1 and CDR2 are DFQATT and SNEGSKA (reference sequence).

Details on this clonotype: This sequence may be a read error, since a much larger clone differs from it by one base. CDR3 amino acids: CASNLAGGANYGYTF. Written as DNA, the CDR3 is TGTGCCAGCAATTTAGCGGGGGGGGCTAACTATGGCTACACCTTC. The rearrangement links TRBV28 to TRBJ1-2; D might be TRBD1 (5 bases). Germline assignment: CDR1 MDHEN and CDR2 SYDVKM. The CDR3 has 15 residues.